This TCR delta chain was sequenced for a study of gamma-delta T cells after stem cell transplantation. The V gene end was trimmed by 3 bases and the J gene end by 5 bases; junction bases not matched to a gene: 29. This CDR3 is 21 amino acids long. CDR1 is GEAIGNYY, CDR2 EKD, per germline. TCRdb ran CATT on the RT-PCR reads. The sample has about 6,500 delta-chain clones, around a quarter seen once. This clone has only a few counts. Sequencing input: gamma-delta T cells. The clonotype comes from a human donor. It is not recorded whose cells these are; they may come from a transplant donor. This rearrangement joins TRDV2 to TRDJ1; 7 nucleotides match TRDD3. The CDR3 nucleotides read TGTGCCTGTGACCCCTTGGCTGGGGGTACTGGGGACTCTCACGGAGGAGATAAACTCATCTTT. Its protein product is CACDPLAGGTGDSHGGDKLIF.